A single sample gave rise to the 11 T cell receptor beta chains below, sequenced in a study of beta chain features in type 1 diabetes. Reverse transcription of all isolated RNA meant that expressed TCRB transcripts were sequenced. The assay was immunoSEQ multiplex PCR, and TCRdb's table has in-frame clones only and misses some. The sample includes under 900,000 clones, roughly 15% seen only once; the top ten take 0.023%. Sequencing was carried out using naive CD4+ T cells from blood. All receptors come from a woman under 30 in good health.

This chain uses TRBV25-1 with TRBJ2-7; 8 positions match TRBD2. The CDR3 loop spans 14 amino acids. V was pared by 5 bases and J by 3 bases, with 6 bases of the junction left unmatched. Germline assignment: CDR1 MGHDK and CDR2 SYGVNS. The CDR3 DNA sequence: TGTGCCAGCAGTCGAAGCGGGAGTGGCTACGAGCAGTACTTC. Encoded protein: CASSRSGSGYEQYF.

V is TRBV2 and J is TRBJ2-2; 8 bases line up with TRBD1. CDR1 is SNHLY and CDR2 is FYNNEI in the germline V gene. The CDR3 sequence is 15 residues long. Trimming cost V 5 bases and J 2 bases; bases outside gene matches: 4. CDR3 region: CASSWTGQNTGELFF. In DNA form, the CDR3 reads TGTGCCAGCAGTTGGACAGGGCAAAACACCGGGGAGCTGTTTTTT. Combining the CDR3 with reference TRBV2 and TRBJ2-2 gives the whole variable domain EPEVTQTPSHQVTQMGQEVILRCVPISNHLYFYWYRQILGQKVEFLVSFYNNEISEKSEIFDDQFSVERPDGSNFTLKIRSTKLEDSAMYFCASSWTGQNTGELFFGEGSRLTVL.

This clone was seen a handful of times. V and J are TRBV4-2 and TRBJ2-7; D unresolved. Looked up from germline, CDR1 is LGHNA and CDR2 is YNFKEQ. V lost 0 bases and J 3 bases, leaving 9 bases between the germline ends. The CDR3 extends over 14 amino acids. CDR3: CASSQDLRDYEQYF. CDR3 DNA sequence: TGTGCCAGCAGCCAAGATCTGAGAGACTACGAGCAGTACTTC.

This chain links TRBV28 with TRBJ2-1; D gene ambiguous. V dropped 3 bases and J dropped 2 bases, with 11 bases sitting between them. There are 15 residues in the CDR3. Germline CDR1 MDHEN, CDR2 SYDVKM. The CDR3 DNA follows: TGTGCCAGCAGTTTCTCCCAGCCAGCCTACAATGAGCAGTTCTTC. It is translated as CASSFSQPAYNEQFF.

The chain has TRBV10-3 and TRBJ1-5; D is possibly TRBD1 (6 bases). Deletions cut 3 bases from V and 5 bases from J, with 11 bases between. The CDR3 sequence is 14 residues long. Germline CDR1 and CDR2: ENHRY and SYGVKD. CDR3 residues: CAISDPQGDQPQHF. In DNA form, the CDR3 reads TGTGCCATCAGTGATCCACAGGGTGATCAGCCCCAGCATTTT.

The rearrangement links TRBV9 to TRBJ2-3, with 8 bases matching TRBD1. The V gene end was trimmed by 4 bases and the J gene end by 3 bases; junction bases not matched to a gene: 10. This CDR3 spans 16 amino acids. Looked up from germline, CDR1 is SGDLS and CDR2 is YYNGEE. CDR3: CASSPGQGAVTDTQYF. In DNA form, the CDR3 reads TGTGCCAGCAGCCCTGGGCAGGGGGCGGTAACAGATACGCAGTATTTT.

With respect to this clone: The same CDR3 is also encoded by other DNA sequences in this sample. This chain joins TRBV18 and TRBJ1-3; D call uncertain. From germline, CDR1 is KGHSH and CDR2 LQKENI. Trimming took off 1 base at V and 1 base at J, with 5 bases between the two ends. The CDR3 has 14 amino acids. The CDR3 sequence: CASSPQESGNTIYF. Written as DNA, the CDR3 is TGTGCCAGCTCACCACAGGAATCTGGAAACACCATATATTTT.

This clone was detected only a few times. This sequence joins TRBV28 and TRBJ2-1; 10 bases agree with TRBD2. The CDR3 spans 15 residues. Germline assignment: CDR1 MDHEN and CDR2 SYDVKM. V was clipped by 4 bases and J by 8 bases; unmatched bases: 8. The chain's CDR3 is CASSSGGLASHEQFF. CDR3 bases: TGTGCCAGCAGTTCAGGGGGACTAGCGTCCCATGAGCAGTTCTTC.

This clone occurred a few times. J is TRBJ2-5 and V is TRBV7-9; D call uncertain. The CDR3 is made up of 13 amino acids. The germline gives CDR1 SEHNR, CDR2 FQNEAQ (reference sequence). Trimming removed 6 bases from V and 7 bases from J, with 15 bases in between. CDR3 in DNA: TGTGCCAGCAGTAGACTGGCAGATGGGACCCAGTACTTC. Its translation: CASSRLADGTQYF.

There are a few counts of this clone. The V gene is TRBV11-1, the J gene TRBJ1-2; TRBD1 is a possible D gene (5 bases). Germline values: CDR1 SGHAT, CDR2 FQDESV (reference sequence). V was cut by 4 bases and J by 0 bases, with 9 bases left in between. This CDR3 spans 14 amino acids. CDR3 nucleotides: TGTGCCAGCAGCTCGGGGGTAGCTAACTATGGCTACACCTTC. Translated, it gives CASSSGVANYGYTF.

This clone has only a few counts. This chain links TRBV5-1 with TRBJ2-5; D not certain. Trimming stripped 4 bases from V and 3 bases from J, with 4 bases between. Germline CDR1 and CDR2: SGHRS and YFSETQ. This CDR3 region has 11 residues. CDR3 DNA sequence: TGCGCCAGCAGCCCGGAAGAGACCCAGTACTTC. Translation gives CASSPEETQYF.